The 24 T cell receptor beta chains reported below all come from one sample, sequenced in a study of T cell repertoires in cytomegalovirus infection. TCRdb redid the calling of the reads with MiXCR, one entry per CDR3 protein. The sample includes about 450,000 distinct CDR3 sequences, about 33% of them seen just once. The specimen sequenced was PBMCs. Receptor source: a human donor in good health (CMV status not recorded). Some clones in this sample may be carry-over from other donors' samples.

This chain joins TRBV5-6 and TRBJ1-5; the D is unclear. The CDR3 is 13 amino acids. The V gene's germline CDR1 is SGHDT and CDR2 YYEEEE. The germline V and J ends were trimmed by 5 bases and 6 bases, with 12 bases remaining between them. The CDR3 DNA reads TGTGCCAGCAGAATCTGGGGTAGTCAGCCCCAGCATTTT. It translates to CASRIWGSQPQHF.

This clonotype was seen a handful of times. The rearrangement uses TRBV5-5 and TRBJ2-7, with D possibly being TRBD1 (6 bases). Germline CDR1 reads SGHKS; CDR2 reads YYEKEE (reference sequence). V lost 4 bases, J lost 4 bases, and 15 bases lay in between. The CDR3 is made up of 14 amino acids. CDR3 sequence (DNA): TGTGCCAGCAGCGGCCAGGGGATTGGGTACGAGCAGTACTTC. It is translated as CASSGQGIGYEQYF. The full variable domain, its missing parts supplied by reference TRBV5-5 and TRBJ2-7, is DAGVTQSPTHLIKTRGQQVTLRCSPISGHKSVSWYQQVLGQGPQFIFQYYEKEERGRGNFPDRFSARQFPNYSSELNVNALLLGDSALYLCASSGQGIGYEQYFGPGTRLTVT.

The rearrangement uses TRBV7-2 and TRBJ1-4, with D possibly matching TRBD1 (6 bases). Deletions cut 7 bases from V and 7 bases from J, with 19 bases between. From germline, CDR1 is SGHTA and CDR2 FQGNSA. The length of the CDR3 is 15 residues. The CDR3 loop is CASNSPTEGGEKLFF. The CDR3 DNA reads TGTGCCAGCAACTCCCCGACAGAGGGGGGTGAAAAACTGTTTTTT.

This clonotype was detected many times. The rearrangement links TRBV7-2 to TRBJ2-1, with 12 bases identical to TRBD2. Germline V gene data show CDR1 as SGHTA and CDR2 as FQGNSA. The CDR3 runs 17 residues. Trimming at V came to 5 bases and at J to 5 bases, leaving 10 bases not matched to a gene. The chain's CDR3 is CASSPQGLAGYNNEQFF. CDR3 coding DNA: TGTGCCAGCAGCCCCCAGGGACTAGCGGGCTACAACAATGAGCAGTTCTTC.

CDR3 amino acids: CASSQFSGIDYGYTF. CDR3 nucleotide sequence: TGCGCCAGCAGCCAATTTTCAGGGATCGACTATGGCTACACCTTC. V and J are TRBV4-3 and TRBJ1-2; D might be TRBD1 (5 bases). The germline V gene encodes CDR1 LGHNA and CDR2 YSLEER. The CDR3 length is 15 residues. V lost 2 bases and J lost 3, with 13 bases in between.

The chain carries TRBV12-5 and TRBJ1-1; 7 bases map to TRBD1. Trimming cost V 6 bases and J 5 bases; bases outside gene matches: 12. The CDR3 is 15 residues long. CDR1 and CDR2 from the germline V gene are LGHNT and FRNRAP. DNA of the CDR3: TGTGCTAGTGGCCCGGGAGGGGACAGTGGAACTGAAGCTTTCTTT. Its translation is CASGPGGDSGTEAFF.

Details on this clonotype: At one of its ends the junction is not consistent with the germline gene, which may arise from a read error. V and J are TRBV7-3 and TRBJ1-1; D call uncertain. Germline assignment: CDR1 SGHTA and CDR2 FQGTGA. This CDR3 comprises 17 residues. The CDR3 here is CASSLTGVGGPNTEALF. CDR3 coding DNA: TGTGCCAGCAGCTTAACCGGGGTGGGCGGACCGAACACGGAAGCTTTATTT.

Turning to this clonotype: This sequence may be a read error, since a much larger clone differs from it by one base. The chain carries TRBV24-1 and TRBJ1-5, with D hard to call. This CDR3 region has 11 residues. Germline V gene sequence: CDR1 KGHDR, CDR2 SFDVKD. DNA of the CDR3: TGTGCCACCACCTGCAATCAGCGCCAGCATTTT. Protein: CATTCNQRQHF.

At least ten counts were recorded for this clonotype. The chain employs TRBV7-2 and TRBJ1-2; D not certain. In germline, CDR1 is SGHTA, CDR2 FQGNSA. This CDR3 region has 14 residues. The ends were cut back, 2 bases at V and 4 bases at J, with 11 bases in the middle. The CDR3 loop is CASSLPSEPYGYTF. As DNA, the CDR3 is TGTGCCAGCAGCTTACCCAGTGAACCCTATGGCTACACCTTC.

This chain connects TRBV28 to TRBJ2-7, with D uncertain. The CDR3 has 11 residues. V shed 8 bases and J shed 0 bases, with 5 bases lying between them. Germline CDR1 is MDHEN and CDR2 is SYDVKM. The DNA for the CDR3 is TGTGCCAGCGGTGACTCCTACGAGCAGTACTTC. Protein: CASGDSYEQYF.

This clonotype was found a few times. The chain joins TRBV20-1 to TRBJ2-1, with 7 nucleotides matching TRBD1. The CDR3 consists of 14 residues. Germline values: CDR1 DFQATT, CDR2 SNEGSKA (reference sequence). J was trimmed by 2 bases and V by 6 bases; bases with no gene match: 7. The CDR3 spells CSAVRQGPYNEQFF. The CDR3 coding sequence is TGCAGTGCCGTAAGACAGGGTCCCTACAATGAGCAGTTCTTC.

Worth noting for this clonotype: This may stem from a read error, because a much larger clone lies one nucleotide away. The chain couples TRBV7-6 to TRBJ1-4, with TRBD1 identical over 9 bases. CDR3 length: 14 amino acids. The V and J ends lost 5 bases and 7 bases, in that order; junction bases with no gene match: 5. Germline V lookup: CDR1 SGHVS, CDR2 FNYEAQ. The CDR3 loop reads CASSHRGPVEKLFF. CDR3 DNA sequence: TGTGCCAGCAGCCACAGGGGGCCGGTTGAAAAACTGTTTTTT.

CDR3 sequence reads: CSANPPGVLYEQYF. The CDR3 DNA follows: TGCAGTGCTAACCCCCCAGGGGTACTCTACGAGCAGTACTTC. V is TRBV20-1 and J is TRBJ2-7, with TRBD1 as a possible D gene (6 bases). Deletions cut 4 bases from V and 3 bases from J, with 16 bases between. The CDR3 covers 14 residues. Germline assignment: CDR1 DFQATT and CDR2 SNEGSKA (reference sequence).

The chain carries TRBV6-5 and TRBJ2-3; D is undetermined. The CDR3 covers 13 residues. Trimming left V 3 bases short and J 7 bases short, with 11 bases between. The germline V gene has CDR1 MNHEY and CDR2 SVGAGI. The CDR3 region has the DNA TGTGCCAGCAGTTATCTAGGCACTTATACGCAGTATTTT. It specifies CASSYLGTYTQYF.

The chain uses TRBV12-3 or TRBV12-4 and TRBJ1-3; unclear D gene. CDR3 length: 14 residues. V was trimmed by 3 bases and J by 2 bases, leaving 8 bases between them. CDR3 in DNA: TGTGCCAGCAGTTTCGTAGCAACTGGAAACACCATATATTTT. Translating gives CASSFVATGNTIYF.

This clonotype was seen a handful of times. The chain has TRBV27 and TRBJ2-4; tentative D call: TRBD1 (5 bases). CDR1 and CDR2 (germline): MNHEY, SMNVEV (reference sequence). The V gene lost 3 bases and the J gene lost 1 base, with 10 bases spanning the gap. This CDR3 region has 15 residues. CDR3 coding DNA: TGTGCCAGCAGTTTTTGGGGCACTGCCAAAAACATTCAGTACTTC. Translating gives CASSFWGTAKNIQYF.

This clonotype was observed many times. This chain uses TRBV7-9 with TRBJ2-6, with 7 bases lining up with TRBD1. The CDR3 totals 17 residues. V dropped 5 bases and J dropped 0; count of bases not matched to a gene: 7. Germline CDR1 SEHNR, CDR2 FQNEAQ (reference sequence). The CDR3 DNA is TGTGCCAGCAGCCCTCCACAGGGGTACTCTGGGGCCAACGTCCTGACTTTC. It specifies CASSPPQGYSGANVLTF.

This chain uses TRBV7-2 with TRBJ2-1; D is undetermined. Looked up from germline, CDR1 is SGHTA and CDR2 is FQGNSA. V lost 0 bases and J lost 10, with 10 bases in between. The CDR3 consists of 13 residues. The CDR3 sequence is CASSLAIGKEQFF. CDR3 nucleotides: TGTGCCAGCAGCTTAGCTATTGGGAAGGAGCAGTTCTTC. Drawing the rest from reference TRBV7-2 and TRBJ2-1, the complete variable domain is GAGVSQSPSNKVTEKGKDVELRCDPISGHTALYWYRQSLGQGLEFLIYFQGNSAPDKSGLPSDRFSAERTGGSVSTLTIQRTQQEDSAVYLCASSLAIGKEQFFGPGTRLTVL.

Remarks on this clonotype: A read error may explain this, as a much larger clone is one base away. This chain links TRBV15 with TRBJ2-7, with D perhaps matching TRBD1 or TRBD2 (5 bases each). CDR1 is LNHNV, CDR2 YYDKDF, per germline (reference sequence). This CDR3 has 13 residues. This CDR3 reads CATSRDWGYEKYF. In DNA, the CDR3 is TGTGCCACCAGCAGAGATTGGGGGTACGAGAAGTACTTC.

This chain uses TRBV5-1 with TRBJ1-2; D ambiguous. The CDR3 runs to 15 residues. Germline lookup yields CDR1 SGHRS and CDR2 YFSETQ. Deletions cut 0 bases from V and 4 bases from J, with 13 bases between. CDR3 sequence (DNA): TGCGCCAGCAGCTTGGAGCTTGGGTACCTCTATGGCTACACCTTC. It codes for CASSLELGYLYGYTF. Filled out from reference TRBV5-1 and TRBJ1-2, the complete variable domain reads KAGVTQTPRYLIKTRGQQVTLSCSPISGHRSVSWYQQTPGQGLQFLFEYFSETQRNKGNFPGRFSGRQFSNSRSEMNVSTLELGDSALYLCASSLELGYLYGYTFGSGTRLTVV.

This clonotype was recorded only once. The final CDR3 position lacks the conserved phenylalanine or tryptophan, pointing to a likely read error. The genes are TRBV29-1 and TRBJ2-1; D gene unclear. Germline lookup yields CDR1 SQVTM and CDR2 ANQGSEA. V lost 4 bases and J lost 5, with 15 bases in between. CDR3 length equals 14 residues. CDR3 sequence (DNA): TGCAGCGTTGCTCGGCAAGAGGTTCACAATGAGCAGTTCTTA. Translation: CSVARQEVHNEQFL.

A few counts support this clonotype. This chain links TRBV7-3 with TRBJ2-3; 10 nucleotides match TRBD1. The V segment lost 2 bases and the J segment 6 bases; nucleotides outside the gene matches: 5. The germline V gene encodes CDR1 SGHTA and CDR2 FQGTGA. The CDR3 covers 15 residues. The CDR3 is CASSLGTGVWDTQYF. CDR3 nucleotides: TGTGCCAGCAGCTTAGGGACAGGGGTCTGGGATACGCAGTATTTT.

As regards this clonotype: The germline gene is not matched at one end of the junction; a read error may be the cause. The chain joins TRBV20-1 to TRBJ2-7; tentative D call: TRBD2 (6 bases). The CDR3 has 12 residues. Germline lookup yields CDR1 DFQATT and CDR2 SNEGSKA (reference sequence). The CDR3 sequence is CSSRRGSGEQYF. The CDR3 DNA is TGCAGTTCTAGGAGGGGAAGCGGGGAGCAGTACTTC.

To note about this clonotype: Possible read error: a much larger clone is one base away. The V gene is TRBV7-8, the J gene TRBJ2-7; D may be TRBD2 (6 bases). From germline, CDR1 is SGHVS and CDR2 FQNEAQ. The CDR3 contains 18 residues. The CDR3 spells CASSLRPGRSTDSYEHYF. CDR3 DNA sequence: TGTGCCAGCAGCTTAAGGCCAGGGAGGAGTACTGACTCCTACGAGCATTACTTC.